The 9 T cell receptor beta chains in this list originate from one sample, sequenced in a study of spatial heterogeneity in lung cancer. Time point specified: sample taken at primary tumor resection. Unsorted whole RNA from tumor, nontumor lung or frozen PBMC underwent sequencing. TCRdb re-analysed the 5' RACE reads in MiXCR, keeping a single row per CDR3 protein. The sample gives tens of thousands of distinct CDR3 sequences, roughly 13% of which show up once; about 57% is in the top ten. Sample: PBMCs, taken at surgery. The receptors shown here come from a male donor with early-stage non-small cell lung cancer.

This clonotype has a count of ten or more. This sequence joins TRBV20-1 and TRBJ2-7; D is undetermined. Between the trimmed V and J ends, which lost 5 bases and 4 bases, there was a span of 15 bases. Germline V gives CDR1 DFQATT, CDR2 SNEGSKA (reference sequence). The CDR3 consists of 13 residues. DNA of the CDR3: TGCAGTGCTCGGGTTGGGATGGGGTACGAGCAGTACTTC. It encodes CSARVGMGYEQYF.

The chain employs TRBV6-2 or TRBV6-3 and TRBJ1-5; a weak D match, TRBD1 (5 bases). Trimming shortened V by 0 bases and J by 1 base, and 7 bases separated the two germline ends. The CDR3 has 15 amino acids. The germline gives CDR1 MNHEY, CDR2 SVGEGT. CDR3 coding DNA: TGTGCCAGCAGTTACTCGGGACCAAGCAATCAGCCCCAGCATTTT. Its translation is CASSYSGPSNQPQHF.

This chain joins TRBV12-3 or TRBV12-4 and TRBJ1-4, with a possible D match to TRBD1 (5 bases). V was trimmed by 7 bases and J by 8 bases, leaving 14 bases between them. The CDR3 spans 13 residues. CDR3 nucleotides: TGTGCCAGCAACCCGGCAGGGCAAGAAAAACTGTTTTTT. Translated: CASNPAGQEKLFF.

The V call is TRBV7-2, the J call TRBJ2-7, with TRBD2 matching 14 bases. V lost 5 bases to trimming and J lost 6 bases; unmatched junction nucleotides: 12. In germline, CDR1 is SGHTA, CDR2 FQGNSA. The length of the CDR3 is 17 residues. Here the CDR3 DNA reads TGTGCCAGCAGCCCAGAGGGACTAGCGGGAGTCGGGGGCGAGCAGTACTTC. Its translation is CASSPEGLAGVGGEQYF.

CDR3 in amino acids: CSARDFQGGYEQFF. In DNA form, the CDR3 reads TGCAGTGCTAGAGATTTCCAGGGAGGCTATGAGCAGTTCTTC. The chain is built from TRBV20-1 and TRBJ2-1, with a weak D call TRBD2 (6 bases). This CDR3 contains 14 residues. The V and J ends lost 0 bases and 8 bases respectively, with 14 bases between them. Germline CDR1 DFQATT, CDR2 SNEGSKA (reference sequence).

This clonotype has only a few counts. The junction shows a germline mismatch at one end, possibly a read error. The chain uses TRBV7-2 and TRBJ1-1; D is possibly TRBD1 (6 bases). The CDR3 consists of 12 residues. CDR1 SGHTA and CDR2 FQGNSA come from the germline V gene. The chain's CDR3 is CASSSRTADFLF. The CDR3 bases are TGTGCCAGCAGCTCTCGGACAGCTGACTTTCTCTTT.

The chain carries TRBV4-3 and TRBJ2-7; 9 nucleotides align to TRBD2. J was trimmed by 0 bases and V by 3 bases; bases with no gene match: 6. The CDR3 has 16 residues. Germline V gives CDR1 LGHNA, CDR2 YSLEER. The CDR3 coding sequence is TGCGCCAGCAGCCACACCGGGACTAGCAGCTCCTACGAGCAGTACTTC. It encodes CASSHTGTSSSYEQYF.

This clonotype was seen repeatedly, ten times or more. The chain is built from TRBV9 and TRBJ2-7; unclear D gene. CDR3 size: 14 residues. V lost 4 bases and J 5 bases, leaving 16 bases between the germline ends. Germline loops: CDR1 SGDLS, CDR2 YYNGEE. CDR3 in amino acids: CASSPRPLVHEQYF. Written as DNA, the CDR3 is TGTGCCAGCAGCCCCCGGCCGCTAGTCCACGAGCAGTACTTC.

This clonotype was detected a few times. The chain is built from TRBV29-1 and TRBJ1-2, with D perhaps matching TRBD1 (5 bases). Trimming took 4 bases from V and 2 from J, leaving 14 bases between them. This CDR3 region has 14 residues. The germline V gene encodes CDR1 SQVTM and CDR2 ANQGSEA. The CDR3: CSVVGTGENYGYTF. The CDR3 DNA reads as TGCAGCGTTGTGGGGACCGGGGAGAACTATGGCTACACCTTC.